This TCR beta chain was identified during a study of CD8 T cells in ankylosing spondylitis. Quantitative 5'-RACE with molecular barcodes was used to make the TCR beta libraries. TCRdb used MiXCR to reprocess the 5' RACE reads, holding one entry per CDR3 protein. Of tens of thousands of distinct CDR3 sequences listed, 6.2% were seen once; the top ten hold approximately 4.5%. The CDR3 is made up of 14 amino acids. V dropped 5 bases and J dropped 0 bases, with 8 bases sitting between them. Germline V gene sequence: CDR1 SEHNR, CDR2 FQNEAQ (reference sequence). This clonotype was counted many times. Sequences were obtained from synovial fluid, either unsorted or a sorted T cell fraction (not recorded which). This TCR derives from a male donor with ankylosing spondylitis. The V and J genes are TRBV7-9 and TRBJ2-1, with a weak D call TRBD1 (5 bases). DNA for the CDR3: TGTGCCAGCAGCAAAGACAGCTCCTACAATGAGCAGTTCTTC. It encodes CASSKDSSYNEQFF.